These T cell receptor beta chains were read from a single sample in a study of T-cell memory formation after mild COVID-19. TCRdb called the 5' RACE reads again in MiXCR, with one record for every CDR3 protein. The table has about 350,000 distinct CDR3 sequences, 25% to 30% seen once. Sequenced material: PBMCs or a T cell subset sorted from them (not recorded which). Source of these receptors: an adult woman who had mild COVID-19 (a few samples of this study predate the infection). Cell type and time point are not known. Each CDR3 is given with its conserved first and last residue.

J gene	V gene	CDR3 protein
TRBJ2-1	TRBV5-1	CASSLAERGTSSVQFF
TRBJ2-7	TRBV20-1	CSARGAAYEQYF
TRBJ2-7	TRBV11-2	CASSHGASYEQYF
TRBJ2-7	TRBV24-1	CATSDYTPGTGKDEQYF
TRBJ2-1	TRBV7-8	CASSPWESSYNEQFF
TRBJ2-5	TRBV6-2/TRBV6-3	CASSGLANIQETQYF
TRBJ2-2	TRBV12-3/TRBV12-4	CASLRNANTGELFF
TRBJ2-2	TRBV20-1	CSARATGVTGELFF
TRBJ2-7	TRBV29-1	CSVHKQGALPEQYF
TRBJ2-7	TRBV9	CASSRDSLNYEQYF
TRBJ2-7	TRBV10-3	CAIREGNPYEQYF
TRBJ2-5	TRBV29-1	CSVGATNRGETQYF
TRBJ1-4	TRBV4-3	CASSQDWKKNEKLFF
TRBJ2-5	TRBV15	CATSRDGTGGIETQYF
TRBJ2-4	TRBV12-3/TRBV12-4	CASSTLGLIDIQYF
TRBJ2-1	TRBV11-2	CASTLGTRDYNEQFF
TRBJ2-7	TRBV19	CASSTTATVGEQYF
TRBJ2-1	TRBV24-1	CATSVGTAYNEQFF
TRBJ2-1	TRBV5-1	CASSLPGTSSYEQFF
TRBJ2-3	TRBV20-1	CSARAGSTDTQYF
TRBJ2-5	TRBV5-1	CASSFLGGGQETQYF
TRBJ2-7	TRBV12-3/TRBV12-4	CASSSQQGPRLF
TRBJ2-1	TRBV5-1	CASSLGGTSGGLTHSYNEQFF
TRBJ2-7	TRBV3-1	CASNPGPTSYEQYF
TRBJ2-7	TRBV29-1	CSVEDPGLVYEQYF
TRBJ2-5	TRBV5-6	CASSNGQGETQYF
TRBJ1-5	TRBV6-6	CASSPGGGIQPQHF
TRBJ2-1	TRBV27	CASSLLGDEQFF
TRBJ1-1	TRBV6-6	CASSYSNYGPPKDTEAFF
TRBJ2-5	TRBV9	CASSESGVETQYF
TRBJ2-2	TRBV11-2	CASSSGNRGLMGTGELFF
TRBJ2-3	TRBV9	CASSVAIVAGTDTQYF
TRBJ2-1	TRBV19	CATRSPADRGEQFF
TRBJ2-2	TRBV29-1	CSVEGVSQDGELFF
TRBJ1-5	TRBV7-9	CASSRDSRNQPQHF
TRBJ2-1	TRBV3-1	CASSQDASVQGTAYNEQFF
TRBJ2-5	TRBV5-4	CASSTLAGGMETQYF
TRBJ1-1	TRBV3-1	CASISGREAFF
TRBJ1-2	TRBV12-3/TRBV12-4	CASSLTGRYGYTF
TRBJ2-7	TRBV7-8	CASSFDRASREQYF
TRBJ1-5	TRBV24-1	CATGDNSNQPQHF
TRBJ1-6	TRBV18	CASSPDREHSPLHF
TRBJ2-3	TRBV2	CASSEGTGMGTQYF
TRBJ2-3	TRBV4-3	CASSQDGWNSGSWTDTQYF
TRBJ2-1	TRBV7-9	CASSFVAKASGTDEQFF
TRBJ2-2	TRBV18	CASSPPGQGNTGELFF
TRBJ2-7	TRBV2	CASSEVELVSGRIGQYF
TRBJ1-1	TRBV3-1	CASSPQQNTEAFF